A single sample gave rise to the 9 T cell receptor beta chains below, sequenced in a study of PD-1 blockade in classical Hodgkin lymphoma. Exposure to brentuximab vedotin varied, and each patient had relapsed following autologous stem cell transplantation. The assay was immunoSEQ multiplex PCR, and TCRdb's table has in-frame clones only and misses some. The profile shows some 96,000 clones, 75% to 90% of them singletons. Sequenced material: peripheral blood mononuclear cells (PBMCs), taken at baseline. The receptors derive from a human donor with classical Hodgkin lymphoma.

The chain uses TRBV5-4 and TRBJ2-1; 9 bases match TRBD2. With V trimmed by 3 bases and J by 4 bases, 5 bases remained unmatched. This CDR3 contains 15 residues. Germline assignment: CDR1 SGHNT and CDR2 YYREEE (reference sequence). The CDR3 DNA follows: TGTGCCAGCAGCTCCGCGGGGGGGTTTTACAATGAGCAGTTCTTC. Translation: CASSSAGGFYNEQFF.

The rearrangement joins TRBV18 to TRBJ2-5, with D perhaps given as TRBD1 or TRBD2 (6 bases each). Trimming left V 6 bases short and J 5 bases short, with 25 bases between. The CDR3 extends over 17 amino acids. In germline, CDR1 is KGHSH, CDR2 LQKENI. This CDR3 reads CASSPLPVRGAGETQYF. DNA for the CDR3: TGTGCCAGCTCCCCGCTTCCGGTGAGGGGGGCCGGGGAGACCCAGTACTTC.

The chain couples TRBV4-1 to TRBJ1-2; D is unclear. The ends were cut back, 1 base at V and 0 bases at J, with 9 bases in the middle. Germline-derived CDR1 and CDR2 are MGHRA and YSYEKL. The CDR3 contains 15 residues. DNA of the CDR3: TGCGCCAGCAGCCAAGTCGAGGCCACTAACTATGGCTACACCTTC. Translating it yields CASSQVEATNYGYTF.

This chain uses TRBV7-8 with TRBJ1-2; no clear D gene. Trimming took off 5 bases at V and 0 bases at J, with 13 bases between the two ends. The CDR3 is 15 residues long. The germline gives CDR1 SGHVS, CDR2 FQNEAQ. CDR3 region: CASSLRRDANYGYTF. Written as DNA, the CDR3 is TGTGCCAGCAGCCTCCGGAGGGATGCTAACTATGGCTACACCTTC.

The V call is TRBV27, the J call TRBJ2-4, with D perhaps matching TRBD2 (6 bases). The V gene's germline CDR1 is MNHEY and CDR2 SMNVEV (reference sequence). This CDR3 has 12 residues. V shed 5 bases and J shed 8 bases, with 10 bases lying between them. CDR3: CASSRTKDIQYF. DNA of the CDR3: TGTGCCAGCAGTCGGACTAAGGACATTCAGTACTTC.

The chain carries TRBV7-8 and TRBJ2-1; 9 nucleotides agree with TRBD2. With 4 bases clipped from V and 6 bases from J, the junction kept 10 bases outside the gene matches. The CDR3 has 16 residues. Germline CDR1 SGHVS, CDR2 FQNEAQ. CDR3 residues: CASSSLAGVAPNEQFF. The DNA of the CDR3 is TGTGCCAGCAGCTCCTTAGCGGGAGTGGCCCCCAATGAGCAGTTCTTC.

The chain has TRBV5-4 and TRBJ2-1; 13 nucleotides agree with TRBD2. The CDR3 contains 14 residues. CDR1 is SGHNT, CDR2 YYREEE, per germline (reference sequence). J was trimmed by 7 bases and V by 5 bases; bases with no gene match: 3. The CDR3, as DNA: TGTGCCAGCAGGGGACTAGCGGGATCAAATGAGCAGTTCTTC. This codes for CASRGLAGSNEQFF.

The rearrangement links TRBV7-9 to TRBJ2-6; 12 nucleotides agree with TRBD1. This CDR3 region has 18 residues. Germline V CDR1 and CDR2: SEHNR, FQNEAQ (reference sequence). The V segment lost 7 bases and the J segment 4 bases; nucleotides outside the gene matches: 11. CDR3 nucleotides: TGTGCCAGCAAGAGCTGGGGACAGGGGGCTGCGGGGGCCAACGTCCTGACTTTC. Translated: CASKSWGQGAAGANVLTF. Full variable domain (missing parts from reference TRBV7-9 and TRBJ2-6): DTGVSQNPRHKITKRGQNVTFRCDPISEHNRLYWYRQTLGQGPEFLTYFQNEAQLEKSRLLSDRFSAERPKGSFSTLEIQRTEQGDSAMYLCASKSWGQGAAGANVLTFGAGSRLTVL.

The gene calls are TRBV6-5 and TRBJ1-1; 9 bases line up with TRBD1. Germline V CDR1 and CDR2: MNHEY, SVGAGI. The CDR3 has 15 residues. Germline trimming cut 7 bases from V and 1 base from J; bases unmatched to any gene: 7. The CDR3 DNA reads TGTGCCAGCAAACTTACAGGGGGCTGGAACACTGAAGCTTTCTTT. It translates to CASKLTGGWNTEAFF.